This entry features one TCR beta chain sequence. What it binds is unknown. Looked up from germline, CDR1 is SGHKS and CDR2 is YYEKEE (reference sequence). The CDR3 runs 16 residues. With V trimmed by 1 base and J by 6 bases, 10 bases remained unmatched. This sample is part of a study of T-cell reconstitution after alpha-beta-depleted transplantation in children. Study-level results: As was reported, about two months after transplant, alpha-beta T cells came from several hundred expanded graft clones. Some patients showed high day-60 TCRbeta diversity, which derived from surviving recipient T cells and thymic progenitors. A year had passed since transplant, and T-cell counts and diversity by then came mostly from newly produced T cells.

Preparation of the TCRbeta library used unique molecular identifiers. TCRdb reprocessed the PCR reads with MiXCR, giving one entry per CDR3 protein. The sample includes some 300,000 distinct CDR3 sequences, roughly 7.8% of them seen just once. V and J are TRBV5-5 and TRBJ2-4, with 7 bases that match TRBD1. This sample comprised peripheral blood, obtained 360 days after TCRalphabeta/CD19-depleted stem cell transplant. The receptor was isolated from a female patient aged 2 to 10 who had a stem cell transplant for Fanconi anemia, so the T cells may come from the graft donor. DNA of the CDR3: TGTGCCAGCAGCTTGATTATGTTGGGACAGTTAAACATTCAGTACTTC. As protein: CASSLIMLGQLNIQYF.